The 18 T cell receptor beta chains below were found in one sample sequenced in a study of Graves' ophthalmopathy and Graves' hyperthyroidism. Amplifying from RNA transcripts, the study obtained TCR beta CDR3 regions. Amplification began with first-round RT-PCR using HTBI primers, then second-round multiplex PCR was performed. TCRdb passed the multiplex PCR reads through MiXCR, listing each CDR3 protein once. The repertoire holds about 590,000 distinct CDR3 sequences, under 45% seen once, with 3.5% to 5% in the top ten. Sample: peripheral blood or thyroid tissue (not recorded which). The receptors shown here come from an adult man with Graves' hyperthyroidism.

This chain joins TRBV28 and TRBJ1-4; D perhaps matches TRBD1 (5 bases). The V end was cut by 6 bases, the J end by 7 bases, with 15 bases between. CDR1 and CDR2 from the germline V gene are MDHEN and SYDVKM. The CDR3 has 14 residues. The CDR3 is CASSTAGSSEKLFF. In DNA, the CDR3 is TGTGCCAGCAGCACAGCAGGGTCTAGTGAAAAACTGTTTTTT.

This chain uses TRBV2 with TRBJ1-2; D gene uncertain. Germline CDR1 is SNHLY and CDR2 is FYNNEI. V lost 2 bases and J 8 bases, leaving 9 bases between the germline ends. This CDR3 region has 12 residues. CDR3 loop: CASSEMPSGYTF. DNA for the CDR3: TGTGCCAGCAGTGAAATGCCTAGCGGCTACACCTTC.

The V and J genes are TRBV7-4 and TRBJ2-2; TRBD2 agrees at 14 bases. Germline V gives CDR1 SGHVT, CDR2 SQSDAQ. The V and J ends lost 2 bases and 1 base, in that order; junction bases with no gene match: 6. CDR3 size: 19 residues. The CDR3 DNA reads TGTGCCAGCAGCTTACACAGACTAGCGGGAGGGCTGAACACCGGGGAGCTGTTTTTT. Encoded protein: CASSLHRLAGGLNTGELFF.

The chain has TRBV19 and TRBJ2-7; 7 bases map to TRBD2. V dropped 1 base and J dropped 7; count of bases not matched to a gene: 7. The germline CDR1 and CDR2 sequences are LNHDA and SQIVND (reference sequence). The CDR3 length is 14 residues. CDR3 DNA: TGTGCCAGTAGTATAGGACTAGCAAACGATGAGCAGTACTTC. It specifies CASSIGLANDEQYF.

The chain has TRBV10-3 and TRBJ2-2; possibly TRBD1 or TRBD2 for D (5 bases each). The CDR3 runs 13 residues. Trimming shortened V by 10 bases and J by 5 bases, and 14 bases separated the two germline ends. Germline assignment: CDR1 ENHRY and CDR2 SYGVKD. CDR3 sequence: CASTGTPTGELFF. DNA of the CDR3: TGTGCCAGCACCGGGACGCCGACCGGGGAGCTGTTTTTT.

The V and J genes are TRBV7-9 and TRBJ2-3; 7 bases agree with TRBD2. CDR3 length: 16 amino acids. The junction had 9 bases not matched to a gene; V was cut back by 5 bases and J by 1 base. Germline V gene sequence: CDR1 SEHNR, CDR2 FQNEAQ (reference sequence). CDR3 sequence (DNA): TGTGCCAGCAGCAGACTAGCCGGCTCGCGCACAGATACGCAGTATTTT. Translating gives CASSRLAGSRTDTQYF.

The gene calls are TRBV4-2 and TRBJ2-7, with TRBD1 identical over 7 bases. The CDR3 length is 14 residues. Trimming cost V 1 base and J 2 bases; bases outside gene matches: 2. The germline V gene encodes CDR1 LGHNA and CDR2 YNFKEQ. The CDR3 loop reads CASSQVGTAYEQYF. CDR3 DNA sequence: TGTGCCAGCAGCCAAGTGGGGACAGCCTACGAGCAGTACTTC.

The rearrangement uses TRBV28 and TRBJ2-5; 12 bases are a match to TRBD2. The ends lost 8 bases at V and 5 bases at J; junction bases unmatched: 6. CDR3 length equals 14 residues. The germline V gene has CDR1 MDHEN and CDR2 SYDVKM. The CDR3 DNA reads TGTGCCAGCCTAGCGGGGGGGCGAGGGGAGACCCAGTACTTC. It specifies CASLAGGRGETQYF.

This clonotype has at least ten counts. The CDR3 reads CASSQTGQTQYF. In DNA, the CDR3 is TGTGCCAGCAGCCAGACAGGGCAAACCCAGTACTTC. The chain couples TRBV14 to TRBJ2-5; 7 nucleotides agree with TRBD1. Germline-derived CDR1 and CDR2 are SGHDN and FVKESK. The ends lost 3 bases at V and 8 bases at J; junction bases unmatched: 3. This CDR3 comprises 12 residues.

The rearrangement links TRBV5-1 to TRBJ1-6, with D tentatively TRBD1 (5 bases). The CDR3 covers 13 residues. V was shortened by 4 bases and J by 7 bases, with 9 bases between the two germline ends. The germline gives CDR1 SGHRS, CDR2 YFSETQ. CDR3 nucleotides: TGCGCCAGCAGCCCGGGGGACAATTCACCCCTCCACTTT. Encoded protein: CASSPGDNSPLHF.

This clonotype was counted a single time. The rearrangement uses TRBV7-3 and TRBJ2-2; weak D call: TRBD2 (5 bases). The CDR3 sequence is 16 residues long. The germline V and J ends were trimmed by 5 bases and 0 bases, with 13 bases remaining between them. Germline V gene data show CDR1 as SGHTA and CDR2 as FQGTGA. CDR3: CASSRNPGSNTGELFF. In DNA, the CDR3 is TGTGCCAGCAGCAGAAACCCGGGGTCGAACACCGGGGAGCTGTTTTTT. The full variable domain, in which reference TRBV7-3 and TRBJ2-2 provide the parts outside the CDR3, is GAGVSQTPSNKVTEKGKYVELRCDPISGHTALYWYRQSLGQGPEFLIYFQGTGAADDSGLPNDRFFAVRPEGSVSTLKIQRTERGDSAVYLCASSRNPGSNTGELFFGEGSRLTVL.

At least ten counts were recorded for this clonotype. A read error may account for a junction end that differs from germline. This chain joins TRBV6-5 and TRBJ2-7; D gene ambiguous. The germline gives CDR1 MNHEY, CDR2 SVGAGI. The CDR3 is 12 residues long. In nucleotides, the CDR3 is TGTGCCAGCAATTACTCCGGTTACGAGCAGTACTTC. Protein product: CASNYSGYEQYF.

This chain uses TRBV25-1 with TRBJ2-7; either TRBD1 or TRBD2 may supply D (6 bases each). V was pared by 6 bases and J by 2 bases, with 17 bases between. The CDR3 is 15 amino acids. The germline CDR1 and CDR2 sequences are MGHDK and SYGVNS. This CDR3 is CASSAPGAGAYEQYF. The CDR3 bases are TGTGCCAGCAGCGCCCCGGGGGCAGGGGCCTACGAGCAGTACTTC.

The V and J genes are TRBV6-5 and TRBJ2-2, with 7 nucleotides matching TRBD1. The CDR3 is made up of 18 amino acids. CDR1 MNHEY and CDR2 SVGAGI come from the germline V gene. V trimming: 0 bases; J trimming: 4 bases; junction bases outside the gene matches: 11. The DNA for the CDR3 is TGTGCCAGCAGTTACTCTCCTCGCCAGGGGGTATTCACCGGGGAGCTGTTTTTT. Protein: CASSYSPRQGVFTGELFF.

V is TRBV2 and J is TRBJ1-2; 7 nucleotides align to TRBD1. The CDR3 is 14 residues long. Per the germline V gene, CDR1 is SNHLY and CDR2 is FYNNEI. J gave up 4 bases and V 5 bases, and 7 bases lay outside the gene matches. The CDR3, as DNA: TGTGCCAGCAGTCCCACAGGGGCCCTCTATGGCTACACCTTC. It yields the protein CASSPTGALYGYTF.

The gene calls are TRBV7-6 and TRBJ2-7; either TRBD1 or TRBD2 may fit D (5 bases each). Germline CDR1 and CDR2: SGHVS and FNYEAQ. V dropped 6 bases and J dropped 12 bases, with 18 bases sitting between them. This CDR3 is built from 12 residues. Here the CDR3 DNA reads TGTGCCAGCAGTCTACCCGGGACCGCTTGGTACTTC. Translated: CASSLPGTAWYF.

The J gene is TRBJ2-1, the V gene TRBV10-3; 12 bases are a match to TRBD2. The ends lost 2 bases at V and 8 bases at J; junction bases unmatched: 7. Germline values: CDR1 ENHRY, CDR2 SYGVKD. The CDR3 has 16 residues. The chain's CDR3 is CAISESLAGGRHEQFF. In nucleotides, the CDR3 is TGTGCCATCAGTGAGAGTCTAGCGGGAGGGAGGCATGAGCAGTTCTTC.

This clonotype was recorded many times. The gene calls are TRBV20-1 and TRBJ2-7, with 7 bases matching TRBD1. CDR3 length: 15 amino acids. V trimming: 1 base; J trimming: 3 bases; junction bases outside the gene matches: 9. The germline V gene has CDR1 DFQATT and CDR2 SNEGSKA (reference sequence). This CDR3 reads CSARVLRQGDYEQYF. As DNA, the CDR3 is TGCAGTGCTAGAGTGCTGAGACAGGGAGACTACGAGCAGTACTTC.